Described below is a single TCR beta chain sequence and its context. Its antigen is unidentified. Primers used in a second PCR of roughly 6 to 12 cycles were a sample-barcoded 5' primer and a J-beta primer mix. TCRdb reprocessed the 5' RACE reads with MiXCR, giving one entry per CDR3 protein. The sample yields about 1.8 million distinct CDR3 sequences, around 50% seen once. The data are from a study of blood T cells in healthy people across ages. General study points: Long-lived and aged donors differed, with more naive CD4+ cells and higher diversity in the long-lived.

Approximately 10 milliliters was the volume of peripheral blood drawn from each donor. Germline assignment: CDR1 MNHNS and CDR2 SASEGT. V lost 4 bases and J lost 8; bases outside the gene matches: 7. The length of the CDR3 is 14 residues. Source material: blood. The chain links TRBV6-1 to TRBJ2-1; 8 nucleotides align to TRBD1. The receptor was isolated from a woman aged 40 to 49 in good health. The chain's CDR3 is CASSGAGGIDEQFF. The CDR3 DNA sequence: TGTGCCAGCAGTGGAGCAGGGGGCATCGATGAGCAGTTCTTC.